What follows are 6 T cell receptor beta chains derived from one specimen sequenced in a study of monozygotic twins with inflammatory bowel disease. TCRdb re-called the 5' RACE reads and shows each CDR3 protein once, DNA omitted. Here the sample table reports about 85,000 distinct CDR3 sequences. What was sequenced was blood. These receptors originate from a human donor with ulcerative colitis or Crohn's disease, or a healthy co-twin of an affected twin (not recorded which).

This CDR3 is CASRNRQGGNTEAFF. This chain joins TRBV12-3 or TRBV12-4 and TRBJ1-1; TCRdb designates TRBD1, a call that cannot be tested without DNA. This CDR3 spans 15 amino acids.

The rearrangement joins TRBV11-2 to TRBJ1-5; TCRdb reports TRBD1, a call that lacks DNA to check it against. The CDR3 has 14 residues. Germline CDR1 is SGHAT and CDR2 is FQNNGV. CDR3 sequence reads: CASSTLGGNQPQHF.

CDR3 sequence: CSASNAGSGGASEQYF. V gene TRBV20-1 combines with J gene TRBJ2-7; TCRdb names TRBD2, which stays unverified in the absence of DNA. The CDR3 extends over 16 amino acids. Germline-derived CDR1 and CDR2 are DFQATT and SNEGSKA (reference sequence).

The V gene is TRBV5-1, the J gene TRBJ1-4; TCRdb's D gene call, TRBD1, goes unchecked for lack of DNA. The CDR3 sequence is 15 residues long. CDR1 is SGHRS and CDR2 is YFSETQ in the germline V gene. CDR3 sequence reads: CASSLPGSVPEKLFF.

The chain carries TRBV10-1 and TRBJ2-3; TCRdb names TRBD1, which stays unverified in the absence of DNA. The CDR3 is 15 amino acids. The V gene's germline CDR1 is WNHNN and CDR2 SYGVQD (reference sequence). CDR3 sequence reads: CASSEGRGRTDTQYF.

This chain uses TRBV5-1 with TRBJ2-7; TCRdb's assignment of TRBD1 cannot be checked, as there is no DNA. This CDR3 comprises 14 residues. Germline CDR1 SGHRS, CDR2 YFSETQ. The CDR3 sequence is CASSREDRPYEQYF.